This T cell receptor (beta chain) was captured by sequencing in a study of shared clonotypes between healthy human individuals (dated by TCRdb to the early 2020s). Regarding the research as a whole: A couple of women and a few men aged 18 to 49 years were included in the cohort. For each donor, CD4 naive and CD4 memory were each run on three plates, CD8 naive on two plates, and CD8 memory on one plate. To estimate repertoire size and how much clonotypes are shared between individuals, the study performed deep sequencing of blood TCR repertoires from about five healthy adults. Different laboratories and diverse techniques were used to prepare libraries and sequence TCR repertoires, to increase sequencing depth and limit assay-specific biases. Each donor's leukapheresis produced roughly between roughly 0.85 and 10 billion PBMCs. Overall study results and their limits: Pairwise subsampling led to the expectation that sequencing depth would affect the degree of clonotype sharing among donors. Approximately 5% of naive CD4, more than 3% of naive CD8, 2.3% of memory CD4, and 0.35% to 0.4% of memory CD8 clonotypes were shared across four donors. Because the study included only a small number of donors, the genetic and exposure-history diversity represented was limited. Higher generation probabilities were observed for clonotypes shared by all four sorted-subset donors than for non-shared clonotypes. Incomplete sequencing was indicated by rarefaction of sorted-subset datasets, despite the large sequencing depth. Sampling was restricted to blood, and TCR repertoires in tissues likely differ from the TCR repertoires found in blood. Naive subsets generally had larger estimated clonotype richness than memory subsets did.

Note on this clone: Its cognate antigen has yet to be identified. Within one base of it there is no much larger clone, and no base qualities were kept.

TCR CDR3 regions were amplified from genomic DNA by multiplex PCR using the deep immunoSEQ assay. Genomic DNA extracted from each cell subset was distributed evenly over all wells of several immunoSEQ 96-well plates, and each plate served as one replicate. Each replicate PCR for sorted subsets received approximately 200 ng genomic DNA, equal to 28,000 or so T cell genomes. Purified libraries were quantified with a Qubit 3.0 fluorometer, sized on a Bioanalyzer 2100, and re-quantified with the KAPA Library Quantification kit. A separate single-read 150-cycle Illumina NextSeq 550 flow cell was used to sequence each immunoSEQ 96-well plate. The original pipeline was this. The immunoSEQ output contained only junctional sequences without quality scores, so filtering could not match that applied to full-length reads. To assign V/J genes and CDR3, sequences were annotated using PyIR, a Python wrapper for IgBLAST v1.9, with IMGT germline references. Reads with weak V/J assignments (E-value above 1e-6), missing CDR3, stop codons, out-of-frame junctions, or ambiguous translated residues were removed. A V3J clonotype was defined by an identical inferred V gene, J gene, and CDR3 amino acid sequence. To compute the percentage overlap between repertoires, the number of shared unique clonotypes was divided by the size of the smaller repertoire. Richness of each repertoire was evaluated using RTK rarefaction, the Chao1 estimator, and Recon v2.1 estimates of unobserved clonotypes. Generation probabilities were computed with OLGA for all TCRbeta clonotypes obtained by the gDNA method from four donors. Imported from immuneACCESS, the table was reduced by TCRdb to in-frame sequences with V and J called. These copies leave out some clones; in studies compared against another copy, an unresolved V gene accounts for under half, and the cause of the remainder is not known. V and J calls and clone size follow that table, whereas D and trimming were derived from the DNA. In all, the sample holds over 2 million clones, and 95% of those were seen once. The ten largest make up 0.13% of the sample.

After removal of 8 bases from V and 6 bases from J, the junction retains 10 bases not matched to a gene. Measured from the cysteine to the phenylalanine, the CDR3 is 14 residues long. Of all the DNA, just the CDR3 is kept, 42 bases in frame from base 1. The germline V gene provides CDR1 MNHEY and CDR2 SVGAGI. Donors were healthy HIV-negative adults with no recently reported acute infections or vaccinations. All donors were Caucasian adults living in Nashville, Tennessee, USA. CD4+ T cells were enriched by magnetic negative selection, after which naive cells were positively selected on CD45RA and the negative fraction was taken as the memory subset. Blood was obtained by leukapheresis, after which PBMCs were separated by Ficoll-Histopaque density gradient centrifugation and cryopreserved in liquid nitrogen vapor phase. Analytical flow cytometry was used to check the purity and quantity of every magnetically sorted T cell population. Each sorted fraction had its genomic DNA isolated and then quantified by UV absorbance on a Nanodrop 2000c.

The sample was naive CD4+ T cells sorted from blood. The cell subset or site label for this specimen denotes: CD45RA+ positively selected. This TCR came from a man younger than 35 in good health. This receptor chain uses TRBV6-5 and TRBJ1-5; 7 junctional bases match TRBD1. CDR3 loop: CASLERQGFQPQHF. The nucleotide sequence is given as TGTGCCAGCCTGGAGAGACAGGGCTTTCAGCCCCAGCATTTT.